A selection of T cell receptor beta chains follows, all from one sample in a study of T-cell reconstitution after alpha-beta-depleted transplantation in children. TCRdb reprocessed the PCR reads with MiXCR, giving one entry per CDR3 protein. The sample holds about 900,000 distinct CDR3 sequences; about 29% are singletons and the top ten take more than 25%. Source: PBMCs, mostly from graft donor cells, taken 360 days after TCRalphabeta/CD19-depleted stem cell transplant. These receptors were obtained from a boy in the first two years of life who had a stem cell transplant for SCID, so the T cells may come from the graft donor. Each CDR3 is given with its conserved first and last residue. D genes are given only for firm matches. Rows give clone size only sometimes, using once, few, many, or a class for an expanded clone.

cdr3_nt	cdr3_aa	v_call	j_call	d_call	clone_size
TGCAGTGCTAGAGTCCGGGACGAATTCTATGGCTACACCTTC	CSARVRDEFYGYTF	TRBV20-1	TRBJ1-2	.	few
TGTGCCAGAGGGCCAATGAACACTGAAGCTTTCTTT	CARGPMNTEAFF	TRBV2	TRBJ1-1	.	many
TGTGCCAGCAGTTTGCAGGTGGGGGCCGGGGAGCCACCCCTCCACTTT	CASSLQVGAGEPPLHF	TRBV12-3/TRBV12-4	TRBJ1-6	.	few
TGTGCCAGCAGCGCCACAGGGGGCTCGAACACTGAAGCTTTCTTT	CASSATGGSNTEAFF	TRBV6-4	TRBJ1-1	TRBD1	.
TGTGCCAGCAGTTTTATATATTCATTGGGGGCGGGGGAGCAGTACTTC	CASSFIYSLGAGEQYF	TRBV28	TRBJ2-7	.	.
TGCGCCAGCAGCCAAGCGGACAGGAGGCGAGAGACCCAGTACTTC	CASSQADRRRETQYF	TRBV4-3	TRBJ2-5	TRBD1	few
TGTGCCAGCAGCGCACGGGTCTACAATGAGCAGTTCTTC	CASSARVYNEQFF	TRBV7-2	TRBJ2-1	.	few
TGTGCCAGCACCTTAGCCAGGGGGAGCTACGAGCAGTACTTC	CASTLARGSYEQYF	TRBV12-3/TRBV12-4	TRBJ2-7	TRBD1	.
TGCAGTGCTGGACTTCAGGACTACAATCAGCCCCAGCATTTT	CSAGLQDYNQPQHF	TRBV20-1	TRBJ1-5	.	few
TGCGCCAGCAGCTGGGACATGCGCTACGAGCAGTACTTC	CASSWDMRYEQYF	TRBV5-1	TRBJ2-7	.	.
TGTGCCAGCGCCAAGCGCCCTTCAATCGCAGATACGCAGAATTTT	CASAKRPSIADTQNF	TRBV12-3/TRBV12-4	TRBJ2-3	.	.
TGTGCCAGCAGCGCTACAGGTGCAACTAATGAAAAACTGTTTTTT	CASSATGATNEKLFF	TRBV7-9	TRBJ1-4	.	few
TGTGCCAGCAGGGCAGCGGGGAACAATGAGCAGTTCTTC	CASRAAGNNEQFF	TRBV12-3/TRBV12-4	TRBJ2-1	TRBD2	few
TGCGCCAGCAGGCGGGGTCCCCACGAGCAGTACTTC	CASRRGPHEQYF	TRBV5-1	TRBJ2-7	.	.
TGTGCCAGCAGTCCGCTGGGACAGTTAAATCAGCCCCAGCATTTT	CASSPLGQLNQPQHF	TRBV12-3/TRBV12-4	TRBJ1-5	TRBD1	.
TGTGCCAGCTCACCTCAGCGGGGGGGCCAGATTAATGAGCAGTTCTTC	CASSPQRGGQINEQFF	TRBV18	TRBJ2-1	TRBD2	.
TGTGCCAGCAGTTTAAATGGTCCCGAGGGCTACGAGCAGTACTTC	CASSLNGPEGYEQYF	TRBV27	TRBJ2-7	.	few
TGTGCCAGCAGTTACTCGATTTACCCGGGGCCTGGAAACACCATATATTTT	CASSYSIYPGPGNTIYF	TRBV6-5	TRBJ1-3	.	few
TGTGCCAGCAGTCCCCCGGGACTAGAAGGGGCTGGTGAGCAGTTCTTC	CASSPPGLEGAGEQFF	TRBV12-3/TRBV12-4	TRBJ2-1	TRBD2	few
TGTGCCACCAGCAGAGATAGGAGTGGGGAGCTGTTTTTT	CATSRDRSGELFF	TRBV15	TRBJ2-2	.	few
TGCGCCAGCAGCTCTACCGTCGGGACAGGGAACACCGGGGAGCTGTTTTTT	CASSSTVGTGNTGELFF	TRBV5-1	TRBJ2-2	TRBD1	few
TGCGCCAGCAGCCAAGACAGGGGCCTTCTTAGCGAGCAGTACTTC	CASSQDRGLLSEQYF	TRBV4-3	TRBJ2-7	.	few
TGTGCCAGCAGGACACCACAGATCCCCTCTGGAAACACCATATATTTT	CASRTPQIPSGNTIYF	TRBV28	TRBJ1-3	.	few
TGCGCCAGCAGCTCGGGACAGGGAAAACCCTTAGCCAAAAACATTCAGTACTTC	CASSSGQGKPLAKNIQYF	TRBV5-1	TRBJ2-4	TRBD1	.
TGTGCCAGCAGGCCGGACAGGGTCCCACTGTACGAGCAGTACTTC	CASRPDRVPLYEQYF	TRBV12-3/TRBV12-4	TRBJ2-7	TRBD1	.
TGCGCCAGCAGCCAAGTCTACGGGACAGGGAACACCGGGGAGCTGTTTTTT	CASSQVYGTGNTGELFF	TRBV4-3	TRBJ2-2	TRBD1	.
TGTGCCAGCAGCTTACAGTCCTCGAATCAGCCCCAGCATTTT	CASSLQSSNQPQHF	TRBV7-2	TRBJ1-5	.	few
TGCGCCAGCAGTTTTCGGGGGACAGACAGTTACGAGCAGTACTTC	CASSFRGTDSYEQYF	TRBV5-1	TRBJ2-7	.	few
TGTGCCAGCAGTTTAGATAGTCGGAGGCTACCTGAGCAAGAGACCCAGTACTTC	CASSLDSRRLPEQETQYF	TRBV12-3/TRBV12-4	TRBJ2-5	.	.
TGTGCCAGCAGCCAAGATATCGGACAGGGCTCATCAGAGACCCAGTACTTC	CASSQDIGQGSSETQYF	TRBV4-2	TRBJ2-5	TRBD1	.
TGTGCCAGCGGGACAGGGAATGAAAAACTGTTTTTT	CASGTGNEKLFF	TRBV2	TRBJ1-4	TRBD1	.
TGTGCCAGCAGCTCCACCCCAACGTGGCCTAGCACAGATACGCAGTATTTT	CASSSTPTWPSTDTQYF	TRBV7-8	TRBJ2-3	.	.
TGTGCCAGCAGCCAATACCCAGGGGGGAAGGAGCAGTTCTTC	CASSQYPGGKEQFF	TRBV3-1	TRBJ2-1	.	.
TGTGCCAGCAGTTCCTCCGGGACCCAGAACAATGAGCAGTTCTTC	CASSSSGTQNNEQFF	TRBV12-3/TRBV12-4	TRBJ2-1	.	.
TGTGCCAGCAGCCTCAGGGGAGCGGAGGGCTACACCTTC	CASSLRGAEGYTF	TRBV7-9	TRBJ1-2	.	.
TGTGCCTGGAGTTTAAGACGTAACACTGAAGCTTTCTTT	CAWSLRRNTEAFF	TRBV30	TRBJ1-1	.	.
TGCGCCAGCTCGGGCCCATATGAAAACATTCAGTACTTC	CASSGPYENIQYF	TRBV4-3	TRBJ2-4	.	.